One and the same sample provided the 11 T cell receptor beta chains below, sequenced in a study of post-analysis software for immune sequencing data. Findings and caveats of the study: Comparison of patients with controls showed a handful of TRBV segments more frequent in patients, TRBV5-6, TRBV5-1 and TRBV20-1 among them.

Unique-molecular-identifier-tagged TCR beta cDNA libraries were used. A single record per CDR3 protein comes from TCRdb applying MiXCR to the PCR reads. The sample lists hundreds of thousands of distinct CDR3 sequences, about 40% occurring once. For these TCRs, the target antigens are not known. Sequenced input: blood. These receptors were collected from a girl between 10 and 17 years old with multiple sclerosis.

This chain links TRBV6-1 with TRBJ2-5, with D possibly TRBD2 on 6 matching bases. This CDR3 region has 14 residues. Trimming cost V 3 bases and J 2 bases, with 10 bases left between them. Germline CDR1 is MNHNS and CDR2 is SASEGT. CDR3 protein: CASSERGSQETQYF. CDR3 in DNA: TGTGCCAGCAGTGAGCGGGGCTCACAAGAGACCCAGTACTTC.

The chain is built from TRBV5-1 and TRBJ2-1, with D hard to call. CDR1 is SGHRS, CDR2 YFSETQ, per germline. The CDR3 is 11 amino acids. The V end was cut by 2 bases, the J end by 9 bases, with 6 bases between. This CDR3 reads CASSFNVEQFF. CDR3 DNA: TGCGCCAGCAGCTTCAACGTTGAGCAGTTCTTC.

The chain is built from TRBV12-3 or TRBV12-4 and TRBJ2-1; D is perhaps TRBD2 (7 bases). The CDR3 is made up of 19 amino acids. Trimming removed 1 base from V and 4 bases from J, with 23 bases in between. CDR3 sequence reads: CASSLVVVVRGAGYNEQFF. For the CDR3, the DNA is TGTGCCAGCAGTTTAGTTGTAGTTGTTCGGGGGGCAGGGTACAATGAGCAGTTCTTC.

The rearrangement uses TRBV29-1 and TRBJ1-2; D not resolved. This CDR3 has 12 residues. V shed 4 bases and J shed 4 bases, with 10 bases lying between them. Germline CDR1 and CDR2: SQVTM and ANQGSEA. The CDR3 sequence is CSVVSLFYGYTF. The CDR3 bases are TGCAGCGTTGTTTCGCTCTTCTATGGCTACACCTTC.

This clonotype came up a few times. V usage is TRBV20-1 and J usage is TRBJ1-4; the match to TRBD1 covers 7 bases. This CDR3 is built from 12 residues. J gave up 7 bases and V 8 bases, and 7 bases lay outside the gene matches. CDR1 and CDR2 (germline): DFQATT, SNEGSKA (reference sequence). The CDR3 sequence: CSYQGGGEKLFF. DNA for the CDR3: TGCAGTTATCAGGGGGGAGGTGAAAAACTGTTTTTT.

The sample holds a few counts of this clonotype. CDR3 protein: CASSIDRGLTNEQFF. CDR3 bases: TGCGCCAGCAGCATCGACAGGGGGCTAACTAATGAGCAGTTCTTC. This chain joins TRBV5-1 and TRBJ2-1, with TRBD1 identical over 10 bases. In germline, CDR1 is SGHRS, CDR2 YFSETQ. The CDR3 totals 15 residues. J was trimmed by 7 bases and V by 4 bases; bases with no gene match: 8.

On this clonotype itself: Germline is not matched at one junction end, which may reflect a read error. This rearrangement joins TRBV10-3 to TRBJ2-7, with TRBD2 matching 12 bases. The CDR3 is made up of 16 amino acids. The germline V gene has CDR1 ENHRY and CDR2 SYGVKD. CDR3 sequence (DNA): TGTGCCATCAGTGGGCCGACTAGCGGGAGTTCCTACGAGCGGTACTTC. This translates into CAISGPTSGSSYERYF.

The chain joins TRBV6-5 to TRBJ2-3; TRBD2 aligns across 13 bases. CDR1 MNHEY and CDR2 SVGAGI come from the germline V gene. The CDR3 has 17 amino acids. V trimming: 2 bases; J trimming: 1 base; junction bases outside the gene matches: 3. The CDR3 nucleotides read TGTGCCAGCAGTTACACCGGACTAGCGGGGGGCACAGATACGCAGTATTTT. Translating it yields CASSYTGLAGGTDTQYF.

J is TRBJ2-1 and V is TRBV12-3 or TRBV12-4; D gene uncertain. This CDR3 is built from 11 residues. V lost 0 bases to trimming and J lost 10 bases, with 4 bases between them. In DNA, the CDR3 is TGTGCCAGCAGTTTAGCCAAGGAGCAGTTCTTC. Translating gives CASSLAKEQFF.

The V call is TRBV4-1, the J call TRBJ2-4; D is ambiguous. The CDR3 covers 15 residues. CDR1 is MGHRA and CDR2 is YSYEKL in the germline V gene. Trimming left V 1 base short and J 3 bases short, with 10 bases between. DNA of the CDR3: TGCGCCAGCAGCCAAGCATGGGTCGGCAAAAACATTCAGTACTTC. Encoded protein: CASSQAWVGKNIQYF.

This clonotype has only a few counts. V is TRBV5-4 and J is TRBJ2-5; TRBD2 agrees at 11 bases. The CDR3 extends over 15 amino acids. Losses at the gene ends were 1 base for V and 3 bases for J; bases not matched to a gene: 2. CDR1 and CDR2 (germline): SGHNT, YYREEE (reference sequence). The CDR3 sequence is CASSLRLAGKETQYF. CDR3 DNA sequence: TGTGCCAGCAGCTTGCGACTAGCGGGAAAAGAGACCCAGTACTTC.